Below are 7 T cell receptor beta chains sequenced from a single sample in a study of blood T cell repertoires in COVID-19 (dated by TCRdb to 2020 to 2021). To prepare the library, the immunoSEQ multiplex PCR assay was applied. TCRdb provides this immuneACCESS table in a form limited to in-frame rearrangements. Some clones are lacking; in checked studies, under half of them reflect an unresolved V gene, and why the rest are absent is not known. A total of fewer than 200,000 clones appear in this sample, around 87% of them only once. Just over 2.5% of the sample lies in the top ten. The sequencing sample was made of peripheral blood. These receptor sequences come from a woman of 80 years or more with COVID-19, enrolled during active disease.

The chain links TRBV28 to TRBJ1-2; 7 nucleotides line up with TRBD1. Germline trimming cut 4 bases from V and 4 bases from J; bases unmatched to any gene: 15. Germline CDR1 MDHEN, CDR2 SYDVKM. This CDR3 region has 17 residues. CDR3 nucleotides: TGTGCCAGCAGTTCCCACCTTCGCGCAGGGGGGAGCTATGGCTACACCTTC. Encoded protein: CASSSHLRAGGSYGYTF.

The rearrangement links TRBV3-1 (or the pseudogene TRBV3-2) to TRBJ1-3, with D perhaps matching TRBD1 (5 bases). V was shortened by 5 bases and J by 0 bases, with 8 bases between the two germline ends. CDR3 length equals 14 residues. Germline V gives CDR1 LGHDT, CDR2 YNNKEL (reference sequence). The CDR3 DNA follows: TGTGCCAGCAGCAACACAGGCTCTGGAAACACCATATATTTT. This encodes CASSNTGSGNTIYF.

The rearrangement uses TRBV27 and TRBJ2-1; 7 nucleotides align to TRBD2. V shed 6 bases and J 6 bases; nucleotides not matched to a gene: 17. CDR1 is MNHEY, CDR2 SMNVEV, per germline (reference sequence). The CDR3 has 17 residues. Written as DNA, the CDR3 is TGTGCCAGCAGCTTTCAGAGCGGGACCGCCTGGGGCAATGAGCAGTTCTTC. Its protein is CASSFQSGTAWGNEQFF.

This chain links TRBV6-6 with TRBJ1-5; 7 bases line up with TRBD1. CDR3 length: 13 amino acids. The germline gives CDR1 MNHNY, CDR2 SVGAGI (reference sequence). V dropped 6 bases and J dropped 9; count of bases not matched to a gene: 8. The CDR3 region has the DNA TGTGCCAGCAGGCAAGACAGGGTCCTGCCCCAGCATTTT. It encodes CASRQDRVLPQHF.

This clone is a singleton in its sample. This chain uses TRBV7-2 with TRBJ2-1; D is unclear. V lost 2 bases to trimming and J lost 8 bases, with 13 bases between them. Germline lookup yields CDR1 SGHTA and CDR2 FQGNSA. CDR3 size: 14 residues. CDR3 DNA sequence: TGTGCCAGCAGCTTACCCTCTAGAGCAGATGAGCAGTTCTTC. This translates into CASSLPSRADEQFF.

CDR3 amino acids: CASSIEQGNNSPLHF. Here the CDR3 DNA reads TGTGCCAGCAGTATTGAACAGGGGAATAATTCACCCCTCCACTTT. The chain has TRBV28 and TRBJ1-6; 7 bases fit TRBD1. V was clipped by 5 bases and J by 5 bases; unmatched bases: 6. The germline V gene encodes CDR1 MDHEN and CDR2 SYDVKM. This CDR3 comprises 15 residues.

This sequence joins TRBV10-3 and TRBJ2-4; 9 bases align to TRBD2. The CDR3 consists of 14 residues. The V gene end was trimmed by 3 bases and the J gene end by 7 bases; junction bases not matched to a gene: 4. Per the germline V gene, CDR1 is ENHRY and CDR2 is SYGVKD. DNA of the CDR3: TGTGCCATCAGTGAAGAAGGACTAGCGAACATTCAGTACTTC. Amino acid sequence: CAISEEGLANIQYF.